This note documents a single T cell receptor beta chain sequence. Which antigen it targets is not known. No quality values exist for individual bases; no much larger clone is one base distant. Library preparation used the immunoSEQ multiplex PCR assay. For the multiplex PCR, a mixture combining 60 forward primers for TCR Vbeta segments and 13 reverse primers for TCR Jbeta segments was used. Amplification of the CDR3 region of rearranged TCR beta genes was performed with a multiplex PCR assay on genomic DNA. The amplified TCR beta libraries were sequenced on the Illumina HiSeq System as 87-base-pair reads. In the paper's pipeline: A later analysis counted about 76 million unique TCR beta chains across the roughly 700 repertoires, and around 9.9 million of these chains were shared by at least two donors. To remove PCR and sequencing errors, raw reads were error-corrected and collapsed into unique sequences using a nearest-neighbor algorithm that merged closely related sequences. CDR3 sequences were aligned to IMGT reference sequences to assign V, D and J gene segments. For a sequence to be retained, a match of at least six nucleotides was required to both a V gene segment and a J gene segment. A rearrangement was called productive if the CDR3 had no stop codons and remained in frame with V and J, and every other rearrangement was called non-productive. Following IMGT convention, CDR3 was defined as the stretch from the second conserved V-encoded cysteine to the conserved J-encoded phenylalanine. The earlier analysis of some 580 of the donors excluded any sequence lacking an unambiguous match to a single V gene segment. An earlier analysis of fewer than 750 of the donors classified V segments as functional when productive rearrangements were above 56.7% and as segregating when the standard deviation between donors was above 5%. A statistical classification framework was built to diagnose cytomegalovirus status from the catalog of TCR beta chain sequences. In a later analysis, V and J genes were assigned by comparing TCR nucleotide sequences against IMGT/GENE-DB human TR gene sequences. The TCRdist pipeline was used in a later analysis to assign CDR3 sequences and most-parsimonious VDJ recombination scenarios. A later analysis defined each TCR beta chain by its CDR3 amino acid sequence plus V-gene family, and excluded reads lacking a unique V-gene family. To address suspected cross-contamination and a sequencing artifact, a later analysis removed a few hundred highly shared, low-generation-probability nucleotide sequences. In a later analysis, a clonal expansion index was calculated for each public chain from normalized within-repertoire ranks of inferred template counts. In a later analysis, generation probabilities were computed with a VDJ recombination model fitted to out-of-frame rearrangements, and the resulting probabilities were checked against IGoR. Hypergeometric tests were used in a later analysis to score TCR-TCR, TCR-HLA and TCR-CMV co-occurrence, with a repertoire-size bias correction applied to the TCR pairs. To estimate false discovery rates, a later analysis permuted the HLA or CMV assignments 20 times. In a later analysis, co-occurring TCRs were grouped using DBSCAN, and TCRdist sequence similarity was added for clustering within HLA-allele-positive subsets. Repertoires with fewer than 30,000 or more than 120,000 public chains, plus five repertoires with anomalous nucleotide sharing, were excluded from co-occurrence clustering. Entries here come from immuneACCESS through TCRdb and include only in-frame sequences with V and J called. Some clones fail to appear in such tables; in the studies checked, an unresolved V gene covers under half of the shortfall, and the cause of the remainder is unknown. V, J and clone size derive from that table, while D and trimming were established from the DNA sequence. Here the sample has under 300,000 clones; 84% occur a single time. About 2% of the sample is held by the ten biggest clonotypes.

The data are from a study of cytomegalovirus exposure and HLA in healthy donors (dated by TCRdb to about 2017). Some background on the complete study: According to an earlier analysis of 587 of the donors, some 180 million T cells yielded 117 million unique TCR beta sequences and approximately 280 Gb of sequence data. About 280 gigabases of sequencing data and about 92 million unique TCR sequences made up an early release that covered roughly 670 HLA-typed donors. Of the 350 to 400 genotyped donors, 81% fell in the genetic ancestry cluster associated with self-reported Caucasian donors. The study aimed to test whether cataloging public T cell receptors could reveal signatures of past pathogen exposure. The T cell repertoires of around 730 subjects were profiled by immunosequencing and related to cytomegalovirus serostatus. In addition to the first cohort of approximately 670 subjects, a separate validation cohort of 100 to 150 different subjects was used. To predict cytomegalovirus infection status, the study combined high-throughput TCR immunosequencing, statistical association of individual TCRs with disease status, and machine learning. In a later analysis, previously published TCR beta repertoires from 500 to 750 donors were re-analyzed and high-resolution HLA genotyping was added so that TCR occurrence patterns could be studied. Rather than using new phenotypic data, the later analysis identified candidate immune exposures from TCR beta sequences and from how often those sequences occurred across donors. In an earlier analysis of roughly 580 of the donors, high-throughput TCR beta sequencing was used to judge whether each TCR beta V gene segment behaved as functional or pseudogenic. Donor age, sex, ethnicity and CMV serostatus were collected together with the repertoire data. A later genetic analysis took genome-wide SNP genotypes for about 65% of the 666 donors and used that subset as a discovery cohort. Every discovery cohort repertoire had been produced on one sequencing platform. Class I and class II HLA loci were covered by the typing at four-digit resolution. The number of typed donors differed by locus: about 620-630 for A, B, C, DRB1 and DQB1; 522 for DQA1; approximately 600 for DPA1; and roughly 450 for DPB1. Because of strong linkage in the cohort, five DR-DQ haplotypes were treated as single units for association and clustering. Among roughly 400 genotyped donors of the cohort, an average of approximately 240,000 unique TCR beta nucleotide sequences was sequenced per donor, of which approximately 18% were non-productive.

The CDR3 starts with the cysteine, ends with the phenylalanine, and has 15 residues. The entry retains the CDR3 DNA only, 45 bases that are in frame from base 1. CDR1 ENHRY and CDR2 SYGVKD are derived from the germline V gene. The germline V and J ends show losses of 9 bases and 0 bases respectively, and no gene match explains 4 bases of the junction. Study-wide findings and limitations: According to a later genetic analysis, donors in an Asian-associated ancestry cluster had fewer N-insertions in productive TCRs than the approximately 610-donor mean. When HLA alleles, especially DR and DQ, strongly co-occurred, TCR associations were difficult to assign to individual alleles. The classifier was reported to diagnose cytomegalovirus status with high specificity and sensitivity in both the original and validation cohorts. Most TCR sequences were seen in very few donors, while some public TCRs were found in many individuals. Linkage disequilibrium might explain the correlated functional status among segregating V segments, but an unknown experimental factor could not be excluded. HLA typing was unavailable for some donors at each locus, so association tests used only the typed subset. Because the 87-base-pair reads could not distinguish some IMGT-functional V segments, including TRBV6-2 and TRBV6-3, those segments were excluded. It was suggested by the authors that the approach could potentially be generalized to other disease states and immunological phenotypes. CMV serostatus was the only immune exposure information available for the cohort. Because counts were too low, some 17 rarely observed V segments, including chromosome 9 orphons, were excluded from the earlier analysis of fewer than 650 of the donors. In the study, approximately 160 TCR beta chains were listed as associated with cytomegalovirus. In a later analysis, over 15,000 TCR beta sequences were associated with specific HLA alleles at a false discovery rate of 0.05. According to a later analysis, TCR association rates differed among HLA loci, with DRB1 alleles showing the most associated TCRs and HLA-C alleles showing the fewest. Sequencing depth was assumed to be roughly uniform across donors in the presence/absence analyses, though that assumption may not hold. Broadly in line with IMGT annotations, most TCR beta V segments showed up in productive rearrangements about 90% or about 30% of the time in an earlier analysis of several hundred of the donors. A later analysis found that HLA-associated TCR beta chains were more clonally expanded and had lower generation probabilities than equally common non-associated chains. In a later genetic analysis, a missense DCLRE1C variant was associated with V-gene and J-gene trimming of TCR beta chains, and the association was replicated in an independent cohort. Three of the identified cytomegalovirus-associated TCR beta chains were confirmed in vitro to be specific for cytomegalovirus antigens. A further reported finding was that TCR beta sequences accurately predicted the HLA-A and HLA-B alleles for most subjects in the first cohort. A cluster of highly shared sequence variants was judged likely to represent a technical artifact of the sequencing pipeline. This cohort had only TCR beta chains sequenced, and the lack of alpha or paired-chain data limited which features could be detected. A later analysis found that most CMV-associated TCR beta chains appeared HLA-restricted, with HLA associations seemingly driven largely by CMV exposure. Several of the top co-occurrence clusters appeared to be linked to parvovirus B19, influenza, CMV and Epstein-Barr virus, according to a later analysis.

The cohort consisted of 666 healthy bone marrow donors. At the time of sampling, every cohort member was nominally healthy, though immune exposures that went unrecorded were likely present. The donor tested CMV seropositive, placing the donor among the approximately 310 seropositive members of the cohort. Each donor provided a peripheral blood sample, and peripheral blood mononuclear cells were used for TCR beta sequencing. Genomic DNA extraction from the blood cell samples was performed with the Qiagen DNeasy Blood Extraction Kit. The sequencing input was PBMCs. This TCR was recovered from a woman in her thirties or forties in good health and CMV-seropositive. The chain was built from TRBV10-3 and TRBJ2-1; 11 junctional bases match TRBD2. The sequenced DNA is TGTGCCATAGGACTAGCGGGCAGCTCCTACAATGAGCAGTTCTTC. Its translation is CAIGLAGSSYNEQFF.